This is a list of T cell receptor beta chains from one sample in a study of blood T cell repertoires in COVID-19. Sequencing was performed with immunoSEQ multiplex PCR; in TCRdb, only in-frame clones are kept and a portion is missing. The sample has some 340,000 clones, around 87% seen once; the top ten hold roughly 5.3%. The sequencing sample was made of PBMCs or T cells enriched from blood (not recorded which). All receptors derive from a woman aged 30 to 39 who had recovered from COVID-19. The CDR3 runs from the conserved cysteine through the conserved F or W. A D gene is named only where the DNA matches it firmly. Clone size is given for some rows only: seen once, a few or many times, or a class if the clone is expanded.

j_gene | abundance | v_gene | d_gene | CDR3nt | CDR3aa
TRBJ2-3 | - | TRBV6-5 | TRBD2 | TGTGCCAGCAGCCGGGGACTAGCGGGGGGAGATACGCAGTATTTT | CASSRGLAGGDTQYF
TRBJ2-1 | - | TRBV11-3 | TRBD2 | TGTGCCAGCAGCTTGGGGACTAGCGGGTCCAATGAGCAGTTCTTC | CASSLGTSGSNEQFF
TRBJ2-5 | - | TRBV11-2 | - | TGTGCCAGCAGCTCAAGGGGAGGGGGGGTCCAAGAGACCCAGTACTTC | CASSSRGGGVQETQYF
TRBJ2-2 | - | TRBV19 | TRBD2 | TGTGCCAGTATAGCGGGGGACGAACAACCCGGGGAGCTGTTTTTT | CASIAGDEQPGELFF
TRBJ2-5 | - | TRBV4-2 | TRBD2 | TGTGCCAGCAGCGCGACTAGCGGGGGAGAGACCCAGTACTTC | CASSATSGGETQYF
TRBJ1-4 | - | TRBV7-9 | - | TGTGCCAGCAGCCCCCCAGACGGGGATGAAAAACTGTTTTTT | CASSPPDGDEKLFF
TRBJ1-1 | once | TRBV20-1 | - | TGCAGTGCCAGCGGTAACACTGAAGCTTTCTTT | CSASGNTEAFF
TRBJ2-7 | - | TRBV5-6 | - | TGTGCCAGCAGCAGTGACAGGCCCAGCACCCAGTACTTC | CASSSDRPSTQYF
TRBJ2-5 | - | TRBV7-9 | TRBD1 | TGTGCCAGCAGCCCTGACAGGGTCCAAGAGACCCAGTACTTC | CASSPDRVQETQYF
TRBJ2-3 | - | TRBV27 | - | TGTGCCAGCAGTTTAGTGGGGGGAGGTCCAGATACGCAGTATTTT | CASSLVGGGPDTQYF
TRBJ2-1 | - | TRBV5-1 | TRBD2 | TGCGCCAGCAGCTTGTACGGCGGGGGGGCGGCCTATGAGCAGTTCTTC | CASSLYGGGAAYEQFF
TRBJ1-2 | - | TRBV5-6 | TRBD1 | TGTGCCAGCAGCTCCGACAGGGGCAACTATGGCTACACCTTC | CASSSDRGNYGYTF
TRBJ2-5 | - | TRBV2 | - | TGTGCCAGCAGTTGGACAAACCAAGAGACCCAGTACTTC | CASSWTNQETQYF
TRBJ1-6 | - | TRBV7-8 | TRBD1 | TGTGCCAGCAGCTTAGAGGCAGGGGGCGGCGGACCCCTACGACCCCTCCACTTT | CASSLEAGGGGPLRPLHF
TRBJ1-1 | - | TRBV6-5 | TRBD1 | TGTGCCAGCAGCCTTAGACAGGGTTGGAGCACTGAAGCTTTCTTT | CASSLRQGWSTEAFF
TRBJ2-2 | - | TRBV12-3/TRBV12-4 | - | TGTGCCGGCGGAAAAAACACCGGGGAGCTGTTTTTT | CAGGKNTGELFF
TRBJ1-2 | - | TRBV19 | - | TGTGCCAGTGCCAGGACTAACTATGGCTACACCTTC | CASARTNYGYTF
TRBJ2-7 | once | TRBV18 | - | TGTGCCAGCTCATCGGACATAACCTACGAGCAGTACTTC | CASSSDITYEQYF
TRBJ1-2 | - | TRBV9 | TRBD1 | TGTGCCAGCAGCCCATCGACAGGGGCCAAGGGTCCGGCTAACTATGGCTACACCTTC | CASSPSTGAKGPANYGYTF
TRBJ2-7 | - | TRBV7-6 | TRBD2 | TGTGCCAGCAGCCCCCAGCGGGGGGGCTCCTACGAGCAGTACTTC | CASSPQRGGSYEQYF
TRBJ1-3 | - | TRBV6-5 | - | TGTGCCAGCAGTTACTCGACACCCTCTGGAAACACCATATATTTT | CASSYSTPSGNTIYF
TRBJ1-3 | - | TRBV29-1 | - | TGCAGCGTTGAGGTTTCGGGAGGGAACACCATATATTTT | CSVEVSGGNTIYF
TRBJ1-4 | - | TRBV11-2 | TRBD1 | TGTGCCAGCAGCCCGAACAGGGGGCGCAATGAAAAACTGTTTTTT | CASSPNRGRNEKLFF
TRBJ1-3 | - | TRBV4-2 | - | TGTGCCAGCAGCCAAGACCACGGGGCTGGAAACACCATATATTTT | CASSQDHGAGNTIYF
TRBJ2-3 | - | TRBV7-9 | - | TGTGCCAGCAGCTTTAGGTCAGGGGCGACAGATACGCAGTATTTT | CASSFRSGATDTQYF
TRBJ1-4 | - | TRBV6-1 | - | TGTGCCAGCAGTGGGCCGGTTTTTTCCGGTCGGGAGTATAATGAAAAACTGTTTTTT | CASSGPVFSGREYNEKLFF
TRBJ2-1 | - | TRBV4-3 | - | TGCGCCAGCAGCCAAGAAACTGCCTACAATGAGCAGTTCTTC | CASSQETAYNEQFF